This T cell receptor beta chain was profiled in a study of T cells in Graves' hyperthyroidism and ophthalmopathy. There are many counts of this clonotype. Amplification targeted TCR beta CDR3 regions from RNA transcripts. Initially, a first-round RT-PCR of the TCR CDR3 employed the HTBI primer set. Via MiXCR, TCRdb re-called the multiplex PCR reads, giving one row per CDR3 protein. The data show 400,000 to 500,000 distinct CDR3 sequences, under 15% seen once. Graves' hyperthyroidism qualified as stable when ophthalmopathy did not progress within 18 months. The V end lost 0 bases, the J end lost 5 bases, and 14 bases lay between the germline ends. This CDR3 comprises 14 residues. The V gene's germline CDR1 is GTSNPN and CDR2 SVGIG (reference sequence).

What was sequenced was blood. The origin of this receptor is a woman aged 18-29 years with Graves' hyperthyroidism. The rearrangement links TRBV30 to TRBJ2-7; possibly TRBD1 for D (6 bases). CDR3 DNA: TGTGCCTGGAGTGTAGCCGCCCCAGGGGACGAGCAGTACTTC. Amino acids: CAWSVAAPGDEQYF.